What follows are 16 T cell receptor beta chains derived from one specimen sequenced in a study of cytomegalovirus exposure and HLA in healthy donors. Sequenced by immunoSEQ multiplex PCR; TCRdb stores in-frame clones only, minus some. The sample has around 220,000 clones, approximately 86% seen once; the top ten hold about 2.7%. The specimen was PBMCs. The receptor set was obtained from a woman under 30 in good health and CMV-seronegative.

This chain uses TRBV13 with TRBJ1-3, with D uncertain. The CDR3 has 15 residues. The germline V gene encodes CDR1 PRHDT and CDR2 FYEKMQ (reference sequence). The V gene lost 5 bases and the J gene lost 4 bases, with 15 bases spanning the gap. The CDR3 is CASSAPTRLGNTIYF. The CDR3 DNA sequence: TGTGCCAGCAGCGCCCCGACCAGGCTCGGAAACACCATATATTTT.

This chain connects TRBV5-1 to TRBJ2-3, with TRBD1 matching over 7 bases. Germline assignment: CDR1 SGHRS and CDR2 YFSETQ. V lost 4 bases, J lost 3 bases, and 8 bases stayed unmatched. CDR3 size: 15 residues. CDR3 DNA: TGCGCCAGCAGCGAACAGGGGCGCAGTACAGATACGCAGTATTTT. It translates to CASSEQGRSTDTQYF.

The CDR3 spells CASSSDRSYEQYF. In nucleotides, the CDR3 is TGTGCCAGCAGTTCCGACAGGTCCTACGAGCAGTACTTC. This rearrangement joins TRBV27 to TRBJ2-7; possible D gene TRBD1, 6 bases. Germline CDR1 MNHEY, CDR2 SMNVEV (reference sequence). V was clipped by 4 bases and J by 1 base, with 8 bases between them. The CDR3 has 13 residues.

J is TRBJ1-4 and V is TRBV7-9; possible D gene TRBD1, 5 bases. V dropped 5 bases and J dropped 7 bases, with 23 bases sitting between them. The CDR3 contains 17 residues. Germline lookup yields CDR1 SEHNR and CDR2 FQNEAQ (reference sequence). CDR3 coding DNA: TGTGCCAGCAGCCCACTCCCTTCGTCAGGGCGGGGTGAAAAACTGTTTTTT. This sequence encodes CASSPLPSSGRGEKLFF.

The chain uses TRBV18 and TRBJ2-2; D call uncertain. Per germline, CDR1 KGHSH and CDR2 LQKENI. V was shortened by 3 bases and J by 3 bases, with 17 bases between the two germline ends. The CDR3 spans 17 residues. CDR3 protein: CASSPLRQGGYTGELFF. The CDR3 DNA is TGTGCCAGCTCACCCCTGCGACAAGGTGGATACACCGGGGAGCTGTTTTTT.

The J gene is TRBJ2-5, the V gene TRBV4-3; TRBD2 agrees at 12 bases. Losses at the gene ends were 6 bases for V and 5 bases for J; bases not matched to a gene: 10. CDR3 size: 16 residues. The germline gives CDR1 LGHNA, CDR2 YSLEER. CDR3 nucleotide sequence: TGCGCCAGCAGTTACCGACTAGCGGGAGCGGGGGAGACCCAGTACTTC. Translating gives CASSYRLAGAGETQYF.

This clone turned up a few times. This chain connects TRBV7-2 to TRBJ2-7; D not certain. The V gene's germline CDR1 is SGHTA and CDR2 FQGNSA. CDR3 size: 14 residues. V was clipped by 0 bases and J by 0 bases, with 6 bases between them. The CDR3 DNA reads as TGTGCCAGCAGCTTAGCATCTCCCTCCTACGAGCAGTACTTC. This translates into CASSLASPSYEQYF.

This rearrangement joins TRBV27 to TRBJ2-1; 9 bases map to TRBD1. With 1 base clipped from V and 1 base from J, the junction kept 8 bases outside the gene matches. Germline-derived CDR1 and CDR2 are MNHEY and SMNVEV (reference sequence). CDR3 size: 18 residues. CDR3 nucleotide sequence: TGTGCCAGCAGTTTATATCTCGACAGGGGGGTTTCCTACAATGAGCAGTTCTTC. Amino acids: CASSLYLDRGVSYNEQFF.

This clone was found a few times. The chain recombines TRBV5-6 with TRBJ1-1, with D tentatively TRBD1 (5 bases). Trimming shortened V by 1 base and J by 6 bases, and 22 bases separated the two germline ends. The CDR3 covers 17 residues. The V gene's germline CDR1 is SGHDT and CDR2 YYEEEE. The CDR3 nucleotides are TGTGCCAGCAGCTTGCAGGTGTCGACAGTCACGGCGGCTGAAGCTTTCTTT. As protein: CASSLQVSTVTAAEAFF.

The rearrangement joins TRBV28 to TRBJ2-1, with 8 bases aligning to TRBD1. The CDR3 has 16 residues. J lost 7 bases, V lost 4 bases, and 12 bases had no gene match. Germline CDR1 is MDHEN and CDR2 is SYDVKM. Written as DNA, the CDR3 is TGTGCCAGCAGTTCTATCACCGGGACAGGAGAAAATGAGCAGTTCTTC. The encoded protein is CASSSITGTGENEQFF. Full variable domain (missing parts from reference TRBV28 and TRBJ2-1): DVKVTQSSRYLVKRTGEKVFLECVQDMDHENMFWYRQDPGLGLRLIYFSYDVKMKEKGDIPEGYSVSREKKERFSLILESASTNQTSMYLCASSSITGTGENEQFFGPGTRLTVL.

The rearrangement links TRBV7-2 to TRBJ1-1; 7 positions agree with TRBD1. CDR3 length: 14 residues. Germline trimming cut 5 bases from V and 1 base from J; bases unmatched to any gene: 4. From germline, CDR1 is SGHTA and CDR2 FQGNSA. The CDR3 nucleotides are TGTGCCAGCAGCCCATGGACAGGGAACACTGAAGCTTTCTTT. Its protein is CASSPWTGNTEAFF.

The chain carries TRBV7-2 and TRBJ2-1; D is possibly TRBD2 (5 bases). Per germline, CDR1 SGHTA and CDR2 FQGNSA. The CDR3 contains 15 residues. The V end was cut by 1 base, the J end by 5 bases, with 12 bases between. The CDR3 DNA sequence: TGTGCCAGCAGCTTAGATGGGAGAATAAACAATGAGCAGTTCTTC. Protein product: CASSLDGRINNEQFF.

The J gene is TRBJ2-2, the V gene TRBV9, with 11 bases that match TRBD1. CDR3 length: 15 amino acids. Germline V gene sequence: CDR1 SGDLS, CDR2 YYNGEE. V shed 3 bases, J shed 6 bases, and the junction held 4 bases outside the gene matches. The CDR3 loop reads CASSEDRGPPGELFF. DNA for the CDR3: TGTGCCAGCAGCGAGGACAGGGGGCCCCCCGGGGAGCTGTTTTTT.

This clone has just one count. The V gene is TRBV7-9, the J gene TRBJ2-5; TRBD2 might be the D (6 bases). CDR1 and CDR2 from the germline V gene are SEHNR and FQNEAQ (reference sequence). There are 17 residues in the CDR3. V lost 0 bases and J lost 7, with 21 bases in between. The CDR3 DNA sequence: TGTGCCAGCAGCTTAGCAAGTCTAGCGAGCGAGGTAGTGACCCAGTACTTC. Its translation is CASSLASLASEVVTQYF.

The chain uses TRBV2 and TRBJ2-7, with D perhaps matching TRBD2 (5 bases). Looked up from germline, CDR1 is SNHLY and CDR2 is FYNNEI. There are 15 residues in the CDR3. Between the trimmed V and J ends, which lost 6 bases and 3 bases, there was a span of 18 bases. This CDR3 reads CASRSLARDLYEQYF. The CDR3 DNA follows: TGTGCCAGCAGATCTTTAGCGAGAGACCTCTACGAGCAGTACTTC.

This clone was observed a single time. The chain employs TRBV4-1 and TRBJ2-1; 8 nucleotides line up with TRBD1. The CDR3 is 15 amino acids. The junction had 7 bases not matched to a gene; V was cut back by 1 base and J by 8 bases. The germline V gene has CDR1 MGHRA and CDR2 YSYEKL. The CDR3, as DNA: TGCGCCAGCAGCCAAGGGACAGGGTCGGGGCATGAGCAGTTCTTC. This translates into CASSQGTGSGHEQFF.